Listed below are T cell receptor beta chains from one sample, sequenced in a study of breast tumors, draining lymph nodes, adjacent tissues. Each CDR3 protein is one row after TCRdb ran MiXCR on the multiplex PCR reads. Of 130,000 or so distinct CDR3 sequences in the sample, about a fifth were seen once. The specimen sequenced was axillary lymph node tissue. The receptors stem from a female donor with breast cancer. Some clones in this sample may be carry-over from other donors' samples. CDR3s include the opening cysteine and the closing phenylalanine or tryptophan. A D gene is named only where the DNA matches it firmly. Clone size appears in some rows only: once, few, many, or a class for an expanded clone.

TRBJ2-7 many TRBV20-1 - TGCAGTGCGGGGGGACAGTCAACCTACGAGCAGTACTTC CSAGGQSTYEQYF
TRBJ2-7 many TRBV7-9 - TGTGCCAGCAGCTTAGAGGACAGCTCCTACGAGCAGTACTTC CASSLEDSSYEQYF
TRBJ2-7 many TRBV6-5 - TGTGCCAGCAGTCAGACGGGATACGAGCAGTACTTC CASSQTGYEQYF
TRBJ2-3 many TRBV20-1 - TGCAGTGCTCGGTGGGGGAGGACAGATACGCAGTATTTT CSARWGRTDTQYF
TRBJ2-5 many TRBV19 TRBD2 TGTGCCAGTAGTAACGGTGGACTAGCGGGAGGGCCTCGAGAGACCCAGTACTTC CASSNGGLAGGPRETQYF
TRBJ2-7 - TRBV29-1 TRBD1 TGCAGCGTTGAAGATCTTAGCCAGGGGGACTCCTACGAGCAGTACTTC CSVEDLSQGDSYEQYF
TRBJ2-7 many TRBV10-1 - TGCGCCAGCAGTGAGTCACCTGCTAGCCCACGAGTAGAGCAGTACTTC CASSESPASPRVEQYF
TRBJ2-3 many TRBV11-2 - TGTGCCAGCAGCTTAGGGTCCCAGACAGATACGCAGTATTTT CASSLGSQTDTQYF
TRBJ2-5 - TRBV11-2 TRBD2 TGTGCCAGCAGCTCATCCGGGCTAGCGGGAGGCGTGACCCAGTACTTC CASSSSGLAGGVTQYF
TRBJ2-1 many TRBV20-1 TRBD2 TGCAGTGCTAGGGGGCCCGGGACTAGCGGGAGGGTGAATGAGCAGTTCTTC CSARGPGTSGRVNEQFF
TRBJ1-5 many TRBV6-5 - TGTGCCAACCGTTATCAGCCCCAGCATTTT CANRYQPQHF
TRBJ1-2 - TRBV28 TRBD1 TGTGCCACCGGGGACAGGACGGACTATGGCTACACCTTC CATGDRTDYGYTF
TRBJ1-5 few TRBV3-1 - TGTGCCAGCAGCCAAGACGCCAGCAATCAGCCCCAGCATTTT CASSQDASNQPQHF
TRBJ2-2 - TRBV10-3 TRBD2 TGTGCCACCAGTGACCTGCCGGTGGCGGGGGGCACCGGGGAGCTGTTTTTT CATSDLPVAGGTGELFF
TRBJ1-3 many TRBV6-5 - TGTGCCTCAAAGTCGGGACGAACTGGAAACACCATATATTTT CASKSGRTGNTIYF
TRBJ2-5 - TRBV28 TRBD1 TGTGCCAGCAGAAAACGACAGGGGGTGGGGGAGACCCAGTACTTC CASRKRQGVGETQYF
TRBJ2-7 many TRBV28 - TGTGCCAGCAACGGGGGTACGTCCCCCTACGAGCAGTACTTC CASNGGTSPYEQYF
TRBJ2-5 few TRBV27 TRBD1 TGTGCCAGCAGTTCCGGGACAGGGCTTCTCCAAGAGACCCAGTACTTC CASSSGTGLLQETQYF
TRBJ1-3 - TRBV28 - TGTGCCAGCGGCCGAGGCGATGGACACTTCTCTGGAAACACCATATATTTT CASGRGDGHFSGNTIYF
TRBJ2-2 - TRBV6-2/TRBV6-3 TRBD1 TGTGCCAGCAGGAAGACAGGGGTGAACACCGGGGAGCTGTTTTTT CASRKTGVNTGELFF
TRBJ1-5 few TRBV5-8 TRBD1 TGTGCCAGCAGCCACAGGGGGCTTGGAGGCAATCAGCCCCAGCATTTT CASSHRGLGGNQPQHF
TRBJ2-3 many TRBV20-1 - TGCAGTGCTTCGCTTTTGGGGTTTCATGCAGATACGCAGTATTTT CSASLLGFHADTQYF
TRBJ2-3 many TRBV6-2/TRBV6-3 - TGTGCCAGCAGTTACTCGAGACGGGACGGGCCAGATACGCAGTATTTT CASSYSRRDGPDTQYF
TRBJ2-1 many TRBV15 TRBD1 TGTGCCACCAGCAGAGATTCGGGGGGACAGGGGAGCTCCTACAATGAGCAGTTCTTC CATSRDSGGQGSSYNEQFF
TRBJ2-1 many TRBV20-1 TRBD2 TGCAGTGCTTGCCGGACTAGCGGGAACTACAATGAGCAGTTCTTC CSACRTSGNYNEQFF
TRBJ2-1 many TRBV29-1 - TGCAGCGCTGGGGGAGGTGCTGAGCAGTTCTTC CSAGGGAEQFF
TRBJ2-2 many TRBV29-1 - TGCAGCGTTGAGGTCGAACACGGGTCCGGGGAGCTGTTTTTT CSVEVEHGSGELFF
TRBJ2-2 many TRBV10-2 - TGCGCCAGCAGTGAGACCGGGGAGCTGTTTTTT CASSETGELFF
TRBJ2-1 many TRBV6-2/TRBV6-3 TRBD2 TGTGCCAGCAGACCCACTAGCGGGAGTCCAAAGGACAATGAGCAGTTCTTC CASRPTSGSPKDNEQFF
TRBJ1-6 many TRBV5-1 TRBD1 TGCGCCAGCAGCTTGGCCCCTTCCGGGACAGGGAGCTCCTATAATTCACCCCTCCACTTT CASSLAPSGTGSSYNSPLHF
TRBJ2-7 many TRBV7-2 TRBD2 TGTGCCAGCAGCTCTAGCGGGGGGAGCTCCTACGAGCAGTACTTC CASSSSGGSSYEQYF
TRBJ2-3 many TRBV6-2/TRBV6-3 TRBD2 TGTGCCAGCAGCCCCGGACTAGGAGATACGCAGTATTTT CASSPGLGDTQYF
TRBJ2-2 few TRBV30 - TGTGCCTGGAGTGACGCTGCGGCCACCGGGGAGCTGTTTTTT CAWSDAAATGELFF
TRBJ2-1 - TRBV20-1 - TGCAGTGCTAGAAATCCAACCGGACTGAACGGTTACAATGAGCAGTTCTTC CSARNPTGLNGYNEQFF
TRBJ1-3 many TRBV10-1 - TGCGCCAGCAGTGGTCAACAGGGCTCGGACACCATATATTTT CASSGQQGSDTIYF
TRBJ2-1 - TRBV7-2 - TGTGCCAGCAGCTTATCTTACAATGAGCAGCTCTTC CASSLSYNEQLF
TRBJ2-5 many TRBV11-2 TRBD2 TGTGCCAGCAGCTTAAAGAGGGCTAGCGGAACCCAAGAGACCCAGTACTTC CASSLKRASGTQETQYF
TRBJ2-7 many TRBV10-2 - TGCGCCAGCAGCCCCCGCGGGATGAACTCCTACGAGCAGTACTTC CASSPRGMNSYEQYF
TRBJ2-6 many TRBV12-3/TRBV12-4 - TGTGCCAGCAGTCCGCTGTCTCCTAGTAGCTCTGGGGCCAACGTCCTGACTTTC CASSPLSPSSSGANVLTF
TRBJ2-3 few TRBV6-5 - TGTGCCAGCGGTTACGGGGGCCTAAACACAGATACGCAGTATTTT CASGYGGLNTDTQYF
TRBJ2-2 once TRBV6-5 - TGTGCCAGCAGCTCCGGGGTCGCGGACACCGGGGAGCTGTTTTTT CASSSGVADTGELFF
TRBJ2-3 - TRBV12-3/TRBV12-4 TRBD2 TGTGCCAGCAGTTCATCTAGCGGGGGGGCAGATACGCAGTATTTT CASSSSSGGADTQYF
TRBJ2-1 many TRBV5-6 - TGTGCCAGCAGCTTGTTCCGGATGGATGAGCAGTTCTTC CASSLFRMDEQFF
TRBJ2-7 many TRBV15 - TGTGCCACCAGCAGACAAGGGGGGGGGGGCCGGAACGAGCAGTACTTC CATSRQGGGGRNEQYF
TRBJ2-1 many TRBV7-9 TRBD2 TGTGCCAGCAGCGCTAGCGGGAGGGCCCATGAGCAGTTCTTC CASSASGRAHEQFF
TRBJ1-3 many TRBV19 - TGTGCCAGTAGTATAGGGACGGCAATCGACCTCTCTGGAAACACCATATATTTT CASSIGTAIDLSGNTIYF
TRBJ2-5 many TRBV7-9 - TGTGCCAGCAGCTTTAGGGCAGTCCAAGAGACCCAGTACTTC CASSFRAVQETQYF
TRBJ1-2 many TRBV3-1 TRBD1 TGTGCCAGCAGCCATTGGACAGGGAACGGCTACACCTTC CASSHWTGNGYTF
TRBJ2-7 once TRBV14 TRBD2 TGTGCCAGCAGCCAGCCGGGACTAGCGGGAGGGGCCGAGCAGTACTTC CASSQPGLAGGAEQYF
TRBJ1-1 - TRBV4-1 - TGCGCCAGCAGCCAAGAGGGACAGAACACTGAAGCTTTCTTT CASSQEGQNTEAFF
TRBJ2-1 many TRBV3-1 - TGTGCCAGCGGAATATCTGAGGGGCAGTTCTTC CASGISEGQFF
TRBJ2-5 many TRBV3-1 - TGTGCCAGCAGCCAAGGCGGGCAAGAGACCCAGTACTTC CASSQGGQETQYF
TRBJ2-3 - TRBV27 - TGTGCCAGCAGTTCCCGGACAAGGGCCAGAGGGGATACGCAGTATTTT CASSSRTRARGDTQYF
TRBJ2-7 many TRBV27 - TGTGCCAGCAGTTTACTAGCGAAAGGTGCGCAGTACTTC CASSLLAKGAQYF
TRBJ2-5 many TRBV29-1 - TGCAGCGTTCCTGTACAAGAGACCCAGTACTTC CSVPVQETQYF